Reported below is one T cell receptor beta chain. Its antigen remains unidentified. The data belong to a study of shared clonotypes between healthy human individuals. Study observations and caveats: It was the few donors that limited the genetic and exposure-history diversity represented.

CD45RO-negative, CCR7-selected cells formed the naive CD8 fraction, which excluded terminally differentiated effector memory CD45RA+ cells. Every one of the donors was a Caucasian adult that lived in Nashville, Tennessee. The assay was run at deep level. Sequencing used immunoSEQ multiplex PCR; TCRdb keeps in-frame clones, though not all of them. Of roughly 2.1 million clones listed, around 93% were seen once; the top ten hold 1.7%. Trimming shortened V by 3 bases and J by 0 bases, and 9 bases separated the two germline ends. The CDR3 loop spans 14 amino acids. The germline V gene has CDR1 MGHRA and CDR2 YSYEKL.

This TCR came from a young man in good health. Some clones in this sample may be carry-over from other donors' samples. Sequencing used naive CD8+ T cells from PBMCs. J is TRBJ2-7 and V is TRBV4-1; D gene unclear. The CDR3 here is CASSHGPSSYEQYF. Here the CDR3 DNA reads TGCGCCAGCAGCCATGGTCCAAGCTCCTACGAGCAGTACTTC.